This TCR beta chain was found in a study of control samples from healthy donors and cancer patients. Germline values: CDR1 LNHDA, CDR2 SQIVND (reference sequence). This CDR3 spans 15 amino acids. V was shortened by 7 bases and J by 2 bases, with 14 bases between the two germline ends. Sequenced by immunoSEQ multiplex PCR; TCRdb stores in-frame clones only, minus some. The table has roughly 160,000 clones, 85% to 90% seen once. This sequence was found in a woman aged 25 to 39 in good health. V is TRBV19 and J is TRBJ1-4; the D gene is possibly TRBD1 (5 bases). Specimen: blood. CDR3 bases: TGTGCCAGTACTCGCTCAGGGCTGACTAATGAAAAACTGTTTTTT. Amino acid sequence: CASTRSGLTNEKLFF.